The 7 T cell receptor beta chains below come from one sample, sequenced in a study of blood T cell repertoires in COVID-19. The table came from immunoSEQ multiplex PCR; TCRdb's copy has only in-frame clones and leaves some out. The table includes 270,000 or so clones, around 84% detected once. Sequencing was performed on PBMCs or T cells enriched from blood (not recorded which). These receptors all stem from a woman between 50 and 59 years old who had been exposed to COVID-19.

This clone has just a few counts. The chain uses TRBV11-2 and TRBJ2-1; 8 nucleotides align to TRBD2. CDR3 length: 16 amino acids. Germline lookup yields CDR1 SGHAT and CDR2 FQNNGV. V was pared by 3 bases and J by 6 bases, with 10 bases of the junction left unmatched. The CDR3 region is CASSFGALAGGNEQFF. The CDR3 DNA sequence: TGTGCCAGCAGCTTCGGGGCCCTAGCGGGTGGCAATGAGCAGTTCTTC.

This clone was seen only once. J is TRBJ1-1 and V is TRBV2; TRBD1 matches 10 bases. Per germline, CDR1 SNHLY and CDR2 FYNNEI. CDR3 length equals 14 residues. Trimming took 7 bases from V and 4 from J; bases not matched to a gene: 6. The CDR3 loop is CASTMGQGFTEAFF. The CDR3 DNA is TGTGCCAGCACGATGGGACAGGGGTTCACTGAAGCTTTCTTT.

The sample holds a few counts of this clone. V is TRBV28 and J is TRBJ2-2; 10 positions agree with TRBD2. The germline V gene encodes CDR1 MDHEN and CDR2 SYDVKM. The J segment lost 4 bases and the V segment lost 6 bases, leaving 5 bases of the junction unmatched. The CDR3 covers 15 residues. CDR3 in DNA: TGTGCCAGCAGGAGCGGGGGGGGTATCACCGGGGAGCTGTTTTTT. Translated, it gives CASRSGGGITGELFF.

The chain joins TRBV11-2 to TRBJ2-7; D is unresolved. Germline V gene sequence: CDR1 SGHAT, CDR2 FQNNGV. V lost 3 bases, J lost 2 bases, and 11 bases lay in between. The CDR3 is made up of 14 amino acids. This CDR3 reads CASSFLGSTYEQYF. CDR3 in DNA: TGTGCCAGCAGCTTCCTAGGCAGCACCTACGAGCAGTACTTC.

The V and J genes are TRBV5-1 and TRBJ2-5; TRBD2 matches 8 bases. V trimming: 0 bases; J trimming: 2 bases; junction bases outside the gene matches: 12. The CDR3 consists of 18 residues. Per germline, CDR1 SGHRS and CDR2 YFSETQ. CDR3 sequence: CASSLDRILTSEQETQYF. DNA for the CDR3: TGCGCCAGCAGCTTGGATCGGATCTTGACTAGCGAACAAGAGACCCAGTACTTC. Full variable domain (remainder filled in from reference TRBV5-1 and TRBJ2-5): KAGVTQTPRYLIKTRGQQVTLSCSPISGHRSVSWYQQTPGQGLQFLFEYFSETQRNKGNFPGRFSGRQFSNSRSEMNVSTLELGDSALYLCASSLDRILTSEQETQYFGPGTRLLVL.

J is TRBJ1-2 and V is TRBV10-3; D is possibly TRBD1 (6 bases). V lost 0 bases and J lost 7, with 12 bases in between. Germline V gene sequence: CDR1 ENHRY, CDR2 SYGVKD. The CDR3 has 14 residues. The CDR3 nucleotides are TGTGCCATCAGTGAGTCGAGGGACACGGGTGGCTACACCTTC. Amino acids: CAISESRDTGGYTF.

The chain employs TRBV2 and TRBJ1-1; 9 bases fit TRBD1. With 5 bases clipped from V and 4 bases from J, the junction kept 14 bases outside the gene matches. Germline V gene sequence: CDR1 SNHLY, CDR2 FYNNEI. The CDR3 is 17 amino acids. The CDR3 DNA reads as TGTGCCAGCAGTCCCGATACCGGGACAGGGAGGGGCACTGAAGCTTTCTTT. The encoded protein is CASSPDTGTGRGTEAFF.